This T cell receptor beta chain was observed in a study of tumor-infiltrating lymphocytes in oesophageal squamous cell carcinoma. TCRdb re-analysed the PCR reads in MiXCR, keeping a single row per CDR3 protein. The sample holds approximately 20,000 distinct CDR3 sequences, around 43% seen once. The ends were cut back, 1 base at V and 0 bases at J, with 10 bases in the middle. This CDR3 is built from 16 residues. Germline-derived CDR1 and CDR2 are SGHVS and FNYEAQ. The sequencing sample was made of normal esophageal tissue next to the tumor. This receptor was identified in a male donor with esophageal squamous cell carcinoma. J is TRBJ2-1 and V is TRBV7-6, with D possibly matching TRBD1 (6 bases). The CDR3 nucleotides are TGTGCCAGCAGCTTAGACAGGGCGAGCTCCTACAATGAGCAGTTCTTC. This codes for CASSLDRASSYNEQFF.